This entry lists 22 T cell receptor beta chains sequenced from one sample in a study of human T cells and chemical hapten exposure. TCRdb re-derived calls from the RACE reads in MiXCR, one entry per CDR3 protein. The sample lists tens of thousands of distinct CDR3 sequences; approximately 7% were seen once. Time point described: pre-sensitization, week 0. Treatment here: therapeutic diphenylcyclopropenone sensitization with weekly scalp DPC. Specimen: whole blood, collected in connection with sensitization to the hapten diphenylcyclopropenone (DPC). These receptors were obtained from a woman aged 30 to 39 with alopecia areata. Some clones in this sample may be carry-over from other donors' samples.

Ten or more counts support this clonotype. The V and J genes are TRBV12-3 or TRBV12-4 and TRBJ2-7, with 7 positions matching TRBD1. This CDR3 spans 14 amino acids. The trim removed 5 bases at V and 2 bases at J, leaving 6 bases unmatched. CDR3 bases: TGTGCCAGCAGTCCCGGGACAGCTCCCTACGAGCAGTACTTC. Translated: CASSPGTAPYEQYF.

This chain joins TRBV18 and TRBJ1-3, with unresolved D. Germline values: CDR1 KGHSH, CDR2 LQKENI. CDR3 length: 16 residues. The V end lost 2 bases, the J end lost 4 bases, and 15 bases lay between the germline ends. The CDR3 protein is CASSPLAGDGGNTIYF. The CDR3 nucleotides read TGTGCCAGCTCACCATTAGCGGGCGATGGCGGAAACACCATATATTTT.

This clonotype was seen only a few times. The J gene is TRBJ1-1, the V gene TRBV3-1; 9 positions agree with TRBD1. V trimming: 0 bases; J trimming: 14 bases; junction bases outside the gene matches: 13. Germline lookup yields CDR1 LGHDT and CDR2 YNNKEL (reference sequence). The length of the CDR3 is 15 residues. This CDR3 reads CASSQDEDRGYEVFF. The CDR3 nucleotides are TGTGCCAGCAGCCAAGATGAGGACAGGGGTTACGAAGTCTTCTTT.

The chain carries TRBV5-6 and TRBJ2-2, with a possible D match to TRBD2 (6 bases). Between the trimmed V and J ends, which lost 6 bases and 1 base, there was a span of 13 bases. The CDR3 runs 15 residues. Germline-derived CDR1 and CDR2 are SGHDT and YYEEEE. CDR3 region: CASTGAGRNTGELFF. In nucleotides, the CDR3 is TGTGCCAGCACCGGGGCGGGACGGAACACCGGGGAGCTGTTTTTT.

This chain uses TRBV19 with TRBJ1-5; weak D call: TRBD1 (5 bases). V was clipped by 0 bases and J by 5 bases, with 14 bases between them. CDR1 and CDR2 (germline): LNHDA, SQIVND (reference sequence). The CDR3 covers 16 residues. CDR3 nucleotides: TGTGCCAGTAGTATAGATCTTGTGGCAGGGCATCAGCCCCAGCATTTT. This encodes CASSIDLVAGHQPQHF.

This clonotype has only a few counts. The rearrangement joins TRBV14 to TRBJ1-1; D unresolved. The germline V and J ends were trimmed by 2 bases and 1 base, with 11 bases remaining between them. CDR1 SGHDN and CDR2 FVKESK come from the germline V gene. The CDR3 runs to 15 residues. The CDR3 coding sequence is TGTGCCAGCAGCCAAATGGGAGCAGGGAACACTGAAGCTTTCTTT. Translated, it gives CASSQMGAGNTEAFF.

The rearrangement uses TRBV29-1 and TRBJ1-1; D is ambiguous. Germline CDR1 reads SQVTM; CDR2 reads ANQGSEA. Trimming cost V 4 bases and J 1 base, with 13 bases left between them. CDR3 length equals 14 residues. CDR3 DNA: TGCAGCGTTGTGGAGCCGGGCACGAACACTGAAGCTTTCTTT. Translated, it gives CSVVEPGTNTEAFF.

This clonotype was counted ten times or more. The chain has TRBV7-2 and TRBJ1-1, with D possibly TRBD1 on 6 matching bases. In germline, CDR1 is SGHTA, CDR2 FQGNSA. The CDR3 has 16 amino acids. The V end was cut by 4 bases, the J end by 0 bases, with 15 bases between. The chain's CDR3 is CASSSTGVRMNTEAFF. The CDR3 DNA sequence: TGTGCCAGCAGCTCGACAGGAGTACGCATGAACACTGAAGCTTTCTTT.

This clonotype was found many times. The rearrangement uses TRBV20-1 and TRBJ1-2; tentative D call: TRBD1 (5 bases). The CDR3 runs to 13 residues. CDR1 and CDR2 (germline): DFQATT, SNEGSKA (reference sequence). The V gene lost 8 bases and the J gene lost 0 bases, with 13 bases spanning the gap. The CDR3: CSTTGPSNYGYTF. CDR3 nucleotides: TGCAGTACTACAGGTCCCTCTAACTATGGCTACACCTTC.

This clonotype was found many times. The chain employs TRBV10-3 and TRBJ1-1; 12 nucleotides match TRBD1. J gave up 3 bases and V 7 bases, and 12 bases lay outside the gene matches. The CDR3 contains 17 residues. Germline V gene lookup returns CDR1 ENHRY and CDR2 SYGVKD. The CDR3 loop is CAIKGGPGQGADTEAFF. CDR3 nucleotides: TGTGCCATCAAGGGGGGTCCGGGACAGGGGGCTGACACTGAAGCTTTCTTT.

This clonotype was found many times. This chain connects TRBV7-8 to TRBJ1-1; a possible D gene is TRBD1 (5 bases). The V end was cut by 1 base, the J end by 4 bases, with 13 bases between. CDR3 length equals 15 residues. Germline CDR1 is SGHVS and CDR2 is FQNEAQ. This chain's CDR3 is CASSLGRGGVTEAFF. The CDR3 DNA reads TGTGCCAGCAGCTTAGGGCGGGGAGGGGTCACTGAAGCTTTCTTT.

This clonotype was counted ten times or more. J is TRBJ2-1 and V is TRBV5-1; D is undetermined. The CDR3 is made up of 16 amino acids. Germline assignment: CDR1 SGHRS and CDR2 YFSETQ. Between the trimmed V and J ends, which lost 0 bases and 2 bases, there was a span of 12 bases. The chain's CDR3 is CASSLAGSHPYNEQFF. The CDR3 DNA sequence: TGCGCCAGCAGCTTGGCGGGTAGTCACCCCTACAATGAGCAGTTCTTC.

The V gene is TRBV18, the J gene TRBJ1-1; no definite D call. The V and J ends lost 2 bases and 4 bases respectively, with 8 bases between them. CDR1 KGHSH and CDR2 LQKENI come from the germline V gene. CDR3 length: 13 residues. CDR3 DNA sequence: TGTGCCAGCTCACCAGGGCCTGGCACTGAAGCTTTCTTT. The encoded protein is CASSPGPGTEAFF.

This clonotype was detected many times. The chain links TRBV30 to TRBJ2-3, with D maybe TRBD2 (5 bases). V lost 0 bases, J lost 4 bases, and 5 bases lay in between. The CDR3 length is 12 residues. CDR1 is GTSNPN and CDR2 is SVGIG in the germline V gene (reference sequence). Here the CDR3 reads CAWSVGADTQYF. The CDR3 DNA follows: TGTGCCTGGAGTGTCGGGGCAGATACGCAGTATTTT.

The sample holds many counts of this clonotype. The chain has TRBV5-1 and TRBJ1-1; 8 nucleotides agree with TRBD1. The length of the CDR3 is 17 residues. The germline V gene encodes CDR1 SGHRS and CDR2 YFSETQ. Trimming removed 4 bases from V and 0 bases from J; junction bases left unmatched: 11. CDR3 DNA: TGCGCCAGCAGCGTGGGTGGACAGGGACCCCTGAACACTGAAGCTTTCTTT. Protein sequence: CASSVGGQGPLNTEAFF. Together with reference TRBV5-1 and TRBJ1-1, the CDR3 gives the full variable domain: KAGVTQTPRYLIKTRGQQVTLSCSPISGHRSVSWYQQTPGQGLQFLFEYFSETQRNKGNFPGRFSGRQFSNSRSEMNVSTLELGDSALYLCASSVGGQGPLNTEAFFGQGTRLTVV.

The chain couples TRBV7-3 to TRBJ1-2, with D possibly matching TRBD1 (5 bases). V was trimmed by 2 bases and J by 2 bases, leaving 12 bases between them. There are 15 residues in the CDR3. Per germline, CDR1 SGHTA and CDR2 FQGTGA. In nucleotides, the CDR3 is TGTGCCAGCAGCTTAGGGCCAGGGAGAAACTATGGCTACACCTTC. Its protein is CASSLGPGRNYGYTF.

This clonotype was observed at least ten times. The chain couples TRBV15 to TRBJ2-7; 7 bases agree with TRBD1. The junction had 9 bases not matched to a gene; V was cut back by 1 base and J by 6 bases. Germline CDR1 reads LNHNV; CDR2 reads YYDKDF (reference sequence). The length of the CDR3 is 15 residues. The chain's CDR3 is CATSRVVQGLSEQYF. For the CDR3, the DNA is TGTGCCACCAGCAGAGTAGTACAGGGGCTCTCCGAGCAGTACTTC. The variable domain in full, with the rest retrieved from reference TRBV15 and TRBJ2-7, is DAMVIQNPRYQVTQFGKPVTLSCSQTLNHNVMYWYQQKSSQAPKLLFHYYDKDFNNEADTPDNFQSRRPNTSFCFLDIRSPGLGDTAMYLCATSRVVQGLSEQYFGPGTRLTVT.

This clonotype showed up many times. The CDR3 DNA is TGTGCCTGGGCCCAAGAGACCCAGTACTTC. Translated, it gives CAWAQETQYF. The chain uses TRBV30 and TRBJ2-5; D ambiguous. This CDR3 contains 10 residues. CDR1 and CDR2 from the germline V gene are GTSNPN and SVGIG (reference sequence). The V and J ends lost 5 bases and 1 base respectively, with 2 bases between them.

The chain recombines TRBV3-1 with TRBJ1-2; 7 nucleotides agree with TRBD1. After removal of 0 bases from V and 4 bases from J, the junction contained 8 bases not matched to a gene. The CDR3 consists of 16 residues. CDR1 is LGHDT, CDR2 YNNKEL, per germline (reference sequence). DNA of the CDR3: TGTGCCAGCAGCCAAGATATAACAGGGGCTTTCTATGGCTACACCTTC. This translates into CASSQDITGAFYGYTF.

A few counts support this clonotype. The chain joins TRBV30 to TRBJ2-1; a possible D gene is TRBD2 (6 bases). Germline V gives CDR1 GTSNPN, CDR2 SVGIG (reference sequence). V lost 8 bases to trimming and J lost 7 bases, with 18 bases between them. CDR3 length: 13 residues. The CDR3: CARGSRLGNEQFF. Written as DNA, the CDR3 is TGTGCCCGGGGGTCTAGATTAGGAAATGAGCAGTTCTTC.

This clonotype has just a few counts. The chain joins TRBV2 to TRBJ2-7, with D tentatively TRBD1 or TRBD2 (5 bases each). Germline V gives CDR1 SNHLY, CDR2 FYNNEI. The length of the CDR3 is 15 residues. Trimming removed 3 bases from V and 0 bases from J, with 12 bases in between. Written as DNA, the CDR3 is TGTGCCAGCAGTGACGGGGCCAACTTCTCCTACGAGCAGTACTTC. Protein: CASSDGANFSYEQYF.

This clonotype was counted a few times. The chain combines TRBV5-4 with TRBJ2-3; D not certain. V lost 4 bases, J lost 2 bases, and 11 bases lay in between. Germline V gene lookup returns CDR1 SGHNT and CDR2 YYREEE (reference sequence). The CDR3 is 14 amino acids. In nucleotides, the CDR3 is TGTGCCAGCAGCCCACTACGATCCACAGATACGCAGTATTTT. Translated: CASSPLRSTDTQYF. The whole variable domain, filled in from reference TRBV5-4 and TRBJ2-3, reads ETGVTQSPTHLIKTRGQQVTLRCSSQSGHNTVSWYQQALGQGPQFIFQYYREEENGRGNFPPRFSGLQFPNYSSELNVNALELDDSALYLCASSPLRSTDTQYFGPGTRLTVL.